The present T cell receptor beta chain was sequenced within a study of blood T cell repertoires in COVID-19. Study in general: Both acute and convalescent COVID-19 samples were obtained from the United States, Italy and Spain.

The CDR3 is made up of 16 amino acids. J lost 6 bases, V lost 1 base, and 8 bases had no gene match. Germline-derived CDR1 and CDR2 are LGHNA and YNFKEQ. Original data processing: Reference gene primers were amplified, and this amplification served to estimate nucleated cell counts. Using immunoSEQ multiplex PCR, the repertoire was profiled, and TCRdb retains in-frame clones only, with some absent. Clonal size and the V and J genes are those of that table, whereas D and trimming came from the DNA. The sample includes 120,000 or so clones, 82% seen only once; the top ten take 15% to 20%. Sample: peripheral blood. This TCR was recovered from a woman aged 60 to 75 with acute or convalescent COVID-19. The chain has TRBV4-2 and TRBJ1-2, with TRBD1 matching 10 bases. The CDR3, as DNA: TGTGCCAGCAGCCAAGTGCCGCCGGGACAGGGGAATGGCTACACCTTC. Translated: CASSQVPPGQGNGYTF.